This T cell receptor (beta chain) was observed in a study of T-cell memory formation after mild COVID-19. As for the study in general: The study found TCR clusters largely donor specific.

The study's findings and limits: While clones contracting from day 15 to 85 were balanced between CD4 and CD8, later expanders leaned CD4+.

CDR1 LGHNA and CDR2 YSLEER come from the germline V gene. V lost 4 bases and J lost 7; bases outside the gene matches: 5. The CDR3 spans 15 residues. This clonotype was seen a few times. Its antigen is unknown. cDNA libraries for TCR alpha and TCR beta, carrying sample barcodes and UMIs, came from 5'RACE with constant-segment primers. TCRdb reprocessed the 5' RACE reads with MiXCR, giving one entry per CDR3 protein. Of a few hundred thousand distinct CDR3 sequences listed, roughly 21% are singletons. The TCR originated in an adult woman who had mild COVID-19 (a few samples of this study predate the infection). Cell type and time point are not known. The source material was PBMCs or a T cell subset sorted from them (not recorded which). The chain has TRBV4-3 and TRBJ1-6; 9 bases fit TRBD1. The DNA for the CDR3 is TGCGCCAGCAGCCGAGGGACAGGGTGGAATTCACCCCTCCACTTT. This translates into CASSRGTGWNSPLHF.